The 18 T cell receptor beta chains in this list originate from one sample, sequenced in a study of cytomegalovirus exposure and HLA in healthy donors. A multiplex PCR was run with 60 Vbeta primers and 13 Jbeta primers. Clones were read by immunoSEQ multiplex PCR, and TCRdb kept only the in-frame ones, dropping some. Here the sample spans roughly 100,000 clones, just under 80% being singletons. Sequencing was done on a sample of PBMCs. These receptors all stem from a male donor in good health and CMV-seronegative.

This clone was recorded only once. The chain employs TRBV28 and TRBJ2-5, with TRBD1 matching 8 bases. The junction had 5 bases not matched to a gene; V was cut back by 2 bases and J by 6 bases. The CDR3 is made up of 14 amino acids. CDR1 and CDR2 (germline): MDHEN, SYDVKM. The CDR3 coding sequence is TGTGCCAGCAGTTTAGGCGACAGGGGTAAGACCCAGTACTTC. Its protein is CASSLGDRGKTQYF.

V gene TRBV27 combines with J gene TRBJ2-7; no clear D. The V end was cut by 1 base, the J end by 2 bases, with 9 bases between. Germline CDR1 is MNHEY and CDR2 is SMNVEV (reference sequence). The CDR3 has 14 residues. The CDR3 DNA reads TGTGCCAGCAGTTTATTGGCTAGAACCTACGAGCAGTACTTC. It specifies CASSLLARTYEQYF.

The V and J genes are TRBV10-3 and TRBJ2-2; 12 bases align to TRBD2. J lost 6 bases, V lost 8 bases, and 4 bases had no gene match. In germline, CDR1 is ENHRY, CDR2 SYGVKD. This CDR3 is built from 14 residues. CDR3 protein: CAILGLAGSGELFF. The CDR3 DNA reads TGTGCCATCTTAGGACTAGCGGGATCCGGGGAGCTGTTTTTT.

The V and J genes are TRBV18 and TRBJ2-3, with a possible D match to TRBD1 (5 bases). Germline assignment: CDR1 KGHSH and CDR2 LQKENI. The CDR3 length is 17 residues. V lost 1 base and J lost 0, with 14 bases in between. CDR3 in amino acids: CASSPQGPGSSTDTQYF. CDR3 bases: TGTGCCAGCTCACCACAGGGGCCAGGCTCTAGCACAGATACGCAGTATTTT.

The chain carries TRBV7-8 and TRBJ1-4, with 7 bases matching TRBD1. The CDR3 length is 11 residues. Germline CDR1 SGHVS, CDR2 FQNEAQ. The CDR3 nucleotides are TGTGCTCCGGACAGGCCTCCGGCGGTGTTTTTT. Amino acids: CAPDRPPAVFF.

This chain links TRBV27 with TRBJ1-1, with 8 bases matching TRBD1. The CDR3 extends over 16 amino acids. Germline trimming cut 3 bases from V and 6 bases from J; bases unmatched to any gene: 12. The germline V gene encodes CDR1 MNHEY and CDR2 SMNVEV (reference sequence). In nucleotides, the CDR3 is TGTGCCAGCAGTTTTCGGGAAACAGGGGGAATATCTGAAGCTTTCTTT. Amino acid sequence: CASSFRETGGISEAFF.

The rearrangement links TRBV28 to TRBJ1-2; 7 nucleotides agree with TRBD1. CDR1 is MDHEN, CDR2 SYDVKM, per germline. This CDR3 spans 14 amino acids. The ends lost 8 bases at V and 2 bases at J; junction bases unmatched: 8. CDR3 nucleotides: TGTGCCAGCGCCGAGGGACAGTTCAACTATGGCTACACCTTC. It translates to CASAEGQFNYGYTF.

V usage is TRBV7-2 and J usage is TRBJ2-7; 7 nucleotides match TRBD1. Looked up from germline, CDR1 is SGHTA and CDR2 is FQGNSA. The V and J ends lost 7 bases and 0 bases, in that order; junction bases with no gene match: 6. This CDR3 spans 14 amino acids. The CDR3 DNA is TGTGCCAGCACCCCGGGACAGACCTCCTACGAGCAGTACTTC. Amino acids: CASTPGQTSYEQYF. The full variable domain, rest sourced from reference TRBV7-2 and TRBJ2-7, is GAGVSQSPSNKVTEKGKDVELRCDPISGHTALYWYRQSLGQGLEFLIYFQGNSAPDKSGLPSDRFSAERTGGSVSTLTIQRTQQEDSAVYLCASTPGQTSYEQYFGPGTRLTVT.

The rearrangement joins TRBV19 to TRBJ2-5, with 11 positions matching TRBD2. The J segment lost 3 bases and the V segment lost 5 bases, leaving 5 bases of the junction unmatched. The CDR3 sequence is 15 residues long. CDR1 LNHDA and CDR2 SQIVND come from the germline V gene (reference sequence). CDR3 sequence reads: CASSGPGLAEETQYF. DNA for the CDR3: TGTGCCAGTAGTGGGCCGGGACTAGCGGAAGAGACCCAGTACTTC.

J is TRBJ1-1 and V is TRBV11-2; tentatively, D is TRBD1 (6 bases). The CDR3 runs to 14 residues. V was trimmed by 2 bases and J by 6 bases, leaving 13 bases between them. Per the germline V gene, CDR1 is SGHAT and CDR2 is FQNNGV. This chain's CDR3 is CASSLIRGRPEAFF. CDR3 coding DNA: TGTGCCAGCAGCTTAATCAGGGGACGGCCTGAAGCTTTCTTT.

V and J are TRBV4-1 and TRBJ2-7, with a possible D match to TRBD2 (6 bases). Germline V gene lookup returns CDR1 MGHRA and CDR2 YSYEKL. This CDR3 contains 17 residues. Trimming shortened V by 0 bases and J by 2 bases, and 17 bases separated the two germline ends. This CDR3 reads CASSQEFGGGIAYEQYF. CDR3 in DNA: TGCGCCAGCAGCCAAGAATTCGGTGGGGGGATAGCCTACGAGCAGTACTTC.

This rearrangement joins TRBV6-1 to TRBJ2-7; D may be TRBD2 (5 bases). This CDR3 region has 12 residues. V lost 11 bases and J 3 bases, leaving 14 bases between the germline ends. CDR1 and CDR2 (germline): MNHNS, SASEGT. DNA of the CDR3: TGTGCCGCCCTCCGGGATGTCTACGAGCAGTACTTC. This sequence encodes CAALRDVYEQYF.

V is TRBV27 and J is TRBJ1-5; D is unclear. Germline V CDR1 and CDR2: MNHEY, SMNVEV (reference sequence). V lost 6 bases to trimming and J lost 0 bases, with 15 bases between them. CDR3 size: 16 residues. The CDR3 spells CASSSKAGYSNQPQHF. In DNA form, the CDR3 reads TGTGCCAGCAGCTCGAAGGCGGGGTATAGCAATCAGCCCCAGCATTTT.

V and J are TRBV30 and TRBJ1-6, with 9 bases matching TRBD1. Germline V gene sequence: CDR1 GTSNPN, CDR2 SVGIG (reference sequence). Unmatched junction bases numbered 10, after V lost 8 bases and J lost 2 bases. This CDR3 has 16 residues. CDR3 sequence: CAGTGTGSAYNSPLHF. In DNA form, the CDR3 reads TGTGCCGGCACCGGGACAGGGAGCGCCTATAATTCACCCCTCCACTTT.

The rearrangement joins TRBV11-3 to TRBJ2-7; D gene uncertain. The CDR3 runs 12 residues. Deletions cut 6 bases from V and 6 bases from J, with 12 bases between. Germline V lookup: CDR1 SGHNT, CDR2 YENEEA. The CDR3 is CASSESPREQYF. The CDR3, as DNA: TGTGCCAGCAGTGAGAGCCCACGCGAGCAGTACTTC.

V is TRBV5-1 and J is TRBJ1-3; D is unclear. Germline CDR1 is SGHRS and CDR2 is YFSETQ. The V and J ends lost 2 bases and 4 bases respectively, with 7 bases between them. The CDR3 is 13 amino acids. The CDR3: CASSLWAGNTIYF. CDR3 sequence (DNA): TGCGCCAGCAGCTTATGGGCCGGAAACACCATATATTTT.

The chain joins TRBV7-9 to TRBJ1-4, with D uncertain. Trimming cost V 4 bases and J 14 bases, with 14 bases left between them. The CDR3 spans 12 residues. CDR1 is SEHNR, CDR2 FQNEAQ, per germline (reference sequence). The CDR3 coding sequence is TGTGCCAGCAGCTCGCCCGACGGGAGGCTGTTTTTT. Its translation: CASSSPDGRLFF. Full variable domain (remainder filled in from reference TRBV7-9 and TRBJ1-4): DTGVSQNPRHKITKRGQNVTFRCDPISEHNRLYWYRQTLGQGPEFLTYFQNEAQLEKSRLLSDRFSAERPKGSFSTLEIQRTEQGDSAMYLCASSSPDGRLFFGSGTQLSVL.

The V gene is TRBV7-2, the J gene TRBJ1-2, with D uncertain. V gave up 5 bases and J gave up 2 bases, with 15 bases separating them. The CDR3 has 15 amino acids. In germline, CDR1 is SGHTA, CDR2 FQGNSA. The chain's CDR3 is CASSPSPGVNYGYTF. The CDR3, as DNA: TGTGCCAGCAGCCCTTCCCCCGGGGTAAACTATGGCTACACCTTC. The entire variable domain, with the rest obtained from reference TRBV7-2 and TRBJ1-2, is as follows: GAGVSQSPSNKVTEKGKDVELRCDPISGHTALYWYRQSLGQGLEFLIYFQGNSAPDKSGLPSDRFSAERTGGSVSTLTIQRTQQEDSAVYLCASSPSPGVNYGYTFGSGTRLTVV.